This T cell receptor (beta chain) was identified in a study of shared clonotypes between healthy human individuals (dated by TCRdb to about 2020). Notes on the research overall: The cohort included a few men and two women between 18 and 49 years of age. For each donor, CD4 naive and CD4 memory were each given three plates, CD8 naive was given two plates, and CD8 memory was given one plate. To estimate repertoire size and how much clonotype sharing occurs between individuals, the study deeply sequenced the blood TCR repertoires of about 5 healthy adults. To increase sequencing depth and limit assay-specific biases, TCR repertoire library preparation and sequencing were carried out by different laboratories using diverse techniques. Between about 0.9 and 8.9 billion PBMCs per donor were obtained by leukapheresis.

What the research found in general, with its limitations: Incomplete sequencing was indicated by rarefaction of sorted-subset datasets, despite the large sequencing depth. The genetic and exposure-history diversity represented was limited by the small number of donors. Based on pairwise subsampling, the degree of clonotype sharing among donors was expected to be affected by sequencing depth. Sampling was restricted to blood, and TCR repertoires in tissues likely differ from the TCR repertoires found in blood. Compared with non-shared clonotypes, the clonotypes found in all four sorted-subset donors had higher generation probabilities. Across a handful of donors, about 4.5% of naive CD4, approximately 3.5% of naive CD8, approximately 2.5% of memory CD4, and 0.4% of memory CD8 clonotypes were shared. Estimated clonotype richness was generally larger for naive than for memory subsets.

As for this clone: The antigen it recognizes is unknown. Base qualities were left out, and no much larger clone turns up one base away.

Using the deep immunoSEQ assay, multiplex PCR amplified TCR CDR3 regions from genomic DNA. For each cell subset, the extracted genomic DNA was distributed evenly across all wells of several immunoSEQ 96-well plates, and each plate served as one replicate. For sorted subsets, 150 to 200 ng genomic DNA, equal to some 30,000 T cell genomes, was loaded into each replicate PCR. Purified libraries were measured with a Qubit 3.0 fluorometer, size-checked on a Bioanalyzer 2100, and measured again with the KAPA Library Quantification kit. A separate single-read 150-cycle Illumina NextSeq 550 flow cell was used to sequence each immunoSEQ 96-well plate. Concerning the study's data processing: Because the immunoSEQ output held only junctional sequences and lacked quality scores, the filtering could not match the filtering applied to full-length reads. Sequences were annotated with PyIR, a Python wrapper for IgBLAST v1.9, and V/J genes and CDR3 were assigned using IMGT germline references. Any read was removed if the V/J assignment was weak (E-value above 1e-6), the CDR3 was missing, or the read contained stop codons, out-of-frame junctions, or ambiguous translated residues. A V3J clonotype was defined by an identical inferred V gene, J gene, and CDR3 amino acid sequence. To compute the percentage overlap between repertoires, the number of shared unique clonotypes was divided by the size of the smaller repertoire. Repertoire richness was assessed with RTK rarefaction, the Chao1 estimator, and Recon v2.1 estimates of unobserved clonotypes. Generation probabilities were computed with OLGA for all TCRbeta clonotypes obtained by the gDNA method from a handful of donors. The source is immuneACCESS, and TCRdb retained only in-frame sequences with V and J called. Part of the clones is not carried over; for the studies checked, unresolved V genes explain less than half of this, and the remainder is unexplained. V, J and clone size derive from that table, while D and trimming were established from the DNA sequence. The table for this sample lists hundreds of thousands of clones; around 67% of them were counted only once. Of the sample, over 1.5% falls within the top ten clones.

Donors were healthy HIV-negative adults with no recently reported acute infections or vaccinations. Only Caucasian adults living in Nashville, Tennessee, USA were represented among the donors. Magnetic negative selection was used to enrich CD4+ T cells, after which naive cells were positively selected on CD45RA and the negative fraction became the memory subset. Blood was obtained by leukapheresis, after which PBMCs were separated by Ficoll-Histopaque density gradient centrifugation and cryopreserved in liquid nitrogen vapor phase. Analytical flow cytometry was used to check the purity and quantity of every magnetically sorted T cell population. Each sorted fraction had its genomic DNA isolated and then quantified by UV absorbance on a Nanodrop 2000c. Reading the germline V gene gives CDR1 SGHRS and CDR2 YFSETQ. The CDR3, cysteine through phenylalanine, is 14 amino acids long. Left in the record is the CDR3 DNA by itself, 42 bases read in frame from the first base. V is reduced by 4 bases and J by 5 bases, leaving a spacing of 15 bases between them.

This TCR derives from a woman between 25 and 40 years old in good health. Source material: memory CD4+ T cells sorted from blood. Sample cell subset or site, as interpreted from the label and publication: CD45RA-negative fraction. The receptor chain draws on TRBV5-1 and TRBJ2-5; the D gene is possibly TRBD2, with 6 bases matching. Read as DNA, the sequence is TGCGCCAGCAGCGGGAGGACGCGTGGGGAGACCCAGTACTTC. This gives the protein CASSGRTRGETQYF.